The 10 T cell receptor beta chains given below trace back to one sample, sequenced in a study of cytomegalovirus exposure and HLA in healthy donors (dated by TCRdb to 2015 to 2018). The library came from the immunoSEQ multiplex PCR assay. The multiplex PCR relied on a mix of 60 forward primers for TCR Vbeta segments and 13 reverse primers for TCR Jbeta segments. TCRdb limited this immuneACCESS table to in-frame rearrangements with V and J called. A share of clones is missing; checked studies link under half to unresolved V genes, and the rest is unexplained. In this sample the table shows some 110,000 clones, roughly 75% of which occur a single time. Of the sample, about 2.5% falls within the top ten clones. The sequenced material came from PBMCs. These receptors came from a man aged 35-49 years in good health and CMV-seronegative.

The rearrangement uses TRBV6-1 and TRBJ2-1; tentative D call: TRBD2 (6 bases). The CDR3 sequence is 13 residues long. V shed 10 bases and J shed 13 bases, with 23 bases lying between them. In germline, CDR1 is MNHNS, CDR2 SASEGT. The CDR3 region has the DNA TGTGCCACCCTTAGGGAGGTACTCAGCAGACAGTTCTTC. The encoded protein is CATLREVLSRQFF.

The table lists this clone with a few counts. The rearrangement joins TRBV28 to TRBJ1-5; tentatively, D is TRBD1 (6 bases). Trimming shortened V by 4 bases and J by 5 bases, and 12 bases separated the two germline ends. Germline V gene data show CDR1 as MDHEN and CDR2 as SYDVKM. The CDR3 runs 14 residues. The chain's CDR3 is CASSWWGQDQPQHF. DNA of the CDR3: TGTGCCAGCAGTTGGTGGGGGCAGGATCAGCCCCAGCATTTT.

V gene TRBV6-4 combines with J gene TRBJ2-1; D call uncertain. CDR1 is MRHNA, CDR2 SNTAGT, per germline. The CDR3 runs 15 residues. Trimming stripped 5 bases from V and 0 bases from J, with 11 bases between. The CDR3 nucleotides are TGTGCCAGCAGTCCGGGTTTGAGCTCCTACAATGAGCAGTTCTTC. Protein product: CASSPGLSSYNEQFF.

The chain combines TRBV28 with TRBJ2-3; D gene uncertain. V gave up 6 bases and J gave up 6 bases, with 7 bases separating them. The CDR3 spans 11 residues. Germline lookup yields CDR1 MDHEN and CDR2 SYDVKM. DNA of the CDR3: TGTGCCAGCAGCCTGGCCGATACGCAGTATTTT. Protein sequence: CASSLADTQYF. The full variable domain, its missing parts supplied by reference TRBV28 and TRBJ2-3, is DVKVTQSSRYLVKRTGEKVFLECVQDMDHENMFWYRQDPGLGLRLIYFSYDVKMKEKGDIPEGYSVSREKKERFSLILESASTNQTSMYLCASSLADTQYFGPGTRLTVL.

This chain connects TRBV18 to TRBJ2-7; TRBD1 agrees at 8 bases. Germline CDR1 is KGHSH and CDR2 is LQKENI. The CDR3 sequence is 15 residues long. The trim removed 5 bases at V and 5 bases at J, leaving 11 bases unmatched. The CDR3 coding sequence is TGTGCCAGCTCATCCACTCGGACAGGGTTGGACGAGCAGTACTTC. This encodes CASSSTRTGLDEQYF.

V usage is TRBV6-1 and J usage is TRBJ1-2; D possibly corresponds to TRBD1 (5 bases). Germline assignment: CDR1 MNHNS and CDR2 SASEGT. The CDR3 contains 17 residues. The V gene lost 0 bases and the J gene lost 0 bases, with 14 bases spanning the gap. The CDR3 loop reads CASSEAGLRVANYGYTF. The CDR3 nucleotides read TGTGCCAGCAGTGAAGCGGGTCTCAGGGTCGCTAACTATGGCTACACCTTC.

The V gene is TRBV2, the J gene TRBJ1-6; D remains unclear. V lost 4 bases and J lost 7, with 8 bases in between. CDR3 length: 13 residues. The germline V gene has CDR1 SNHLY and CDR2 FYNNEI. As DNA, the CDR3 is TGTGCCAGCAGTGGGCATGAAAATTCACCCCTCCACTTT. Its protein is CASSGHENSPLHF.

The chain uses TRBV12-2 and TRBJ1-5. TRBV12-2 corresponds to a pseudogene. The CDR3 is 14 amino acids. CDR3 in amino acids: CASRQEGIYQPQHF. CDR3 DNA: TGTGCAAGTCGCCAGGAGGGGATTTATCAGCCCCAGCATTTT.

This clone was seen only a few times. The chain recombines TRBV7-8 with TRBJ2-5; TRBD1 matches 8 bases. This CDR3 has 16 residues. Germline lookup yields CDR1 SGHVS and CDR2 FQNEAQ. Unmatched junction bases numbered 10, after V lost 5 bases and J lost 2 bases. CDR3 residues: CASSPDRDRPQETQYF. CDR3 bases: TGTGCCAGCAGCCCTGACCGGGACAGGCCACAAGAGACCCAGTACTTC.

The CDR3 reads CASSQDSRYNSPLHF. Here the CDR3 DNA reads TGCGCCAGCAGCCAAGATTCCCGGTATAATTCACCCCTCCACTTT. The chain employs TRBV4-1 and TRBJ1-6; D unresolved. The ends were cut back, 0 bases at V and 4 bases at J, with 7 bases in the middle. CDR1 is MGHRA, CDR2 YSYEKL, per germline. CDR3 size: 15 residues.